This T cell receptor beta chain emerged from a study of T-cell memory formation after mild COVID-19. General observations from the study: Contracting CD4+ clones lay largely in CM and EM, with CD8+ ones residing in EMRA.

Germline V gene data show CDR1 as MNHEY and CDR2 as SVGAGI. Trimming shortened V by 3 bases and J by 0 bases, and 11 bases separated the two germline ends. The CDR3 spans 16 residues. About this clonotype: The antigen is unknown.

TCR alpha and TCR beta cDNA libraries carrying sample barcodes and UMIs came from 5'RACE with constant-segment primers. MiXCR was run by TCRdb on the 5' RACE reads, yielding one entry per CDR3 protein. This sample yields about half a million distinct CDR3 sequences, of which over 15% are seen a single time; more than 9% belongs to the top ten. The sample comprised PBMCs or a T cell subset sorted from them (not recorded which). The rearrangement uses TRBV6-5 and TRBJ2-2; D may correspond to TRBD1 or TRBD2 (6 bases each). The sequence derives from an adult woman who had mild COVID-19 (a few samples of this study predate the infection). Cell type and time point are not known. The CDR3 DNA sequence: TGTGCCAGCAGTTATGTTCGGGGGCCGAACACCGGGGAGCTGTTTTTT. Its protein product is CASSYVRGPNTGELFF.